The 9 T cell receptor beta chains presented below share a single source sample, sequenced in a study of CD8 T cells in Susac syndrome. RNA, at about 0.45 to 1 ug, was reverse transcribed with random hexamers. TCRdb re-called the immunoSEQ multiplex PCR reads through MiXCR, storing one row per CDR3 protein. The data contain hundreds of thousands of distinct CDR3 sequences, 75% to 90% of them singletons. The material sequenced was CD8+ T cells from PBMCs. These receptors originate from a human donor with multiple sclerosis.

The V and J genes are TRBV12-3 or TRBV12-4 and TRBJ2-5; TRBD2 matches at 10 bases. V lost 3 bases, J lost 4 bases, and 5 bases stayed unmatched. This CDR3 is 15 amino acids long. CDR3 amino acids: CASSFGLAGAETQYF. The CDR3 DNA sequence: TGTGCCAGCAGTTTCGGGCTAGCGGGGGCAGAGACCCAGTACTTC.

The chain links TRBV6-1 to TRBJ2-1, with TRBD2 matching 8 bases. The germline CDR1 and CDR2 sequences are MNHNS and SASEGT. J lost 7 bases, V lost 2 bases, and 4 bases had no gene match. The CDR3 spans 14 residues. The CDR3 region has the DNA TGTGCCAGCAGTGAACTAGCGGGTAGAAATGAGCAGTTCTTC. This codes for CASSELAGRNEQFF.

A note on this clonotype: Relative to the germline gene, one junction end is altered; a read error may explain this. The rearrangement joins TRBV4-1 to TRBJ1-2; possibly TRBD1 for D (5 bases). This CDR3 spans 16 amino acids. The V gene's germline CDR1 is MGHRA and CDR2 YSYEKL. The CDR3 nucleotides read TGCGCCAGCAGCCAAGAGCGACCAGGGAGGACACTCACCTTGCACTTC. Protein product: CASSQERPGRTLTLHF.

This chain links TRBV29-1 with TRBJ2-1; either TRBD1 or TRBD2 may supply D (6 bases each). Germline V gene lookup returns CDR1 SQVTM and CDR2 ANQGSEA. CDR3 size: 16 residues. Trimming took off 8 bases at V and 1 base at J, with 21 bases between the two ends. The CDR3, as DNA: TGCAGCACTAGGGACAAACTAGCTATATCCTACAATGAGCAGTTCTTC. Translated: CSTRDKLAISYNEQFF.

The chain carries TRBV5-1 and TRBJ2-7, with 14 positions matching TRBD2. The J segment lost 7 bases and the V segment lost 4 bases, leaving 7 bases of the junction unmatched. This CDR3 is 15 amino acids long. Germline values: CDR1 SGHRS, CDR2 YFSETQ. The CDR3 DNA reads as TGCGCCAGCAGCGGGGGGACTAGCGGGAGAGGTGAGCAGTACTTC. It translates to CASSGGTSGRGEQYF.

V and J are TRBV7-9 and TRBJ2-7; TRBD2 aligns across 7 bases. Germline V gene data show CDR1 as SEHNR and CDR2 as FQNEAQ (reference sequence). This CDR3 is 13 amino acids long. V was clipped by 5 bases and J by 7 bases; unmatched bases: 8. CDR3 in amino acids: CASSPRGAGEQYF. CDR3 bases: TGTGCCAGCAGCCCAAGGGGAGCGGGGGAGCAGTACTTC. The full variable domain, completed using reference TRBV7-9 and TRBJ2-7, is DTGVSQNPRHKITKRGQNVTFRCDPISEHNRLYWYRQTLGQGPEFLTYFQNEAQLEKSRLLSDRFSAERPKGSFSTLEIQRTEQGDSAMYLCASSPRGAGEQYFGPGTRLTVT.

The chain couples TRBV27 to TRBJ2-5; weak D call: TRBD1 (5 bases). Trimming took off 0 bases at V and 3 bases at J, with 17 bases between the two ends. The length of the CDR3 is 17 residues. In germline, CDR1 is MNHEY, CDR2 SMNVEV (reference sequence). CDR3 amino acids: CASSLSGQGRVKETQYF. In nucleotides, the CDR3 is TGTGCCAGCAGTTTATCAGGGCAGGGTCGAGTCAAAGAGACCCAGTACTTC.

The table lists this clonotype with a count of one. The chain recombines TRBV27 with TRBJ2-7; 10 bases align to TRBD2. Germline V lookup: CDR1 MNHEY, CDR2 SMNVEV (reference sequence). The CDR3 extends over 15 amino acids. With 0 bases clipped from V and 5 bases from J, the junction kept 4 bases outside the gene matches. In DNA form, the CDR3 reads TGTGCCAGCAGTTTATCGAGCGGGAGGGTCGACGAGCAGTACTTC. Protein product: CASSLSSGRVDEQYF.

V and J are TRBV11-2 and TRBJ2-2; tentative D call: TRBD1 (6 bases). Trimming pared 6 bases from V and 1 base from J, leaving 12 bases between. The CDR3 spans 15 residues. The germline gives CDR1 SGHAT, CDR2 FQNNGV. In nucleotides, the CDR3 is TGTGCCAGCAGTTTTTGGACAGAGAACACCGGGGAGCTGTTTTTT. Protein product: CASSFWTENTGELFF.